This is a list of T cell receptor beta chains from one sample in a study of radiotherapy plus CTLA-4 blockade in lung cancer. Clones were sequenced by immunoSEQ multiplex PCR, and TCRdb holds only the in-frame ones, with some missing. The sample includes about 120,000 clones, roughly 80% of them seen just once. This sample comprised peripheral blood, obtained from a patient treated with radiotherapy plus ipilimumab. These receptors all come from a human donor with non-small cell lung cancer who had a partial response to radiotherapy plus ipilimumab. CDR3s include the opening cysteine and the closing phenylalanine or tryptophan. The D gene is left open where the match is weak. Size values are once, few and many counts, or a class for expanded clones, and some rows have none.

TRBJ2-2,-,TRBV27,-,CASSLSIRGGTGELFF,TGTGCCAGCAGTTTATCGATAAGGGGTGGCACCGGGGAGCTGTTTTTT
TRBJ2-1,-,TRBV5-1,-,CATSQDKSYNEQFF,TGCGCCACCTCACAGGATAAGTCCTACAATGAGCAGTTCTTC
TRBJ2-2,-,TRBV7-9,-,CASSLGGGIAGELFF,TGTGCCAGCAGCTTAGGGGGCGGGATCGCCGGGGAGCTGTTTTTT
TRBJ1-1,TRBD1,TRBV6-6,-,CASSLTGAAEAFF,TGTGCCAGCAGCTTAACAGGGGCCGCTGAAGCTTTCTTT
TRBJ1-3,TRBD1,TRBV30,-,CTSDRGQGRNTIYF,TGTACCTCGGACCGGGGACAGGGAAGAAACACCATATATTTT
TRBJ2-1,TRBD2,TRBV5-1,-,CASSSADPGLGGHEQFF,TGCGCCAGCAGCTCAGCGGATCCGGGACTAGGAGGGCATGAGCAGTTCTTC
TRBJ1-2,-,TRBV6-5,-,CASSSGWTDGYTF,TGTGCCAGCAGTTCGGGGTGGACGGATGGCTACACCTTC
TRBJ1-4,-,TRBV6-6,few,CASRHQNEKLFF,TGTGCCAGCAGACACCAAAATGAAAAACTGTTTTTT
TRBJ1-2,-,TRBV19,-,CASSIVLDGGGYTF,TGTGCCAGTAGTATAGTTCTTGACGGCGGAGGCTACACCTTC
TRBJ1-3,-,TRBV7-8,-,CASSFPGNTIYF,TGTGCCAGCAGCTTTCCGGGAAACACCATATATTTT
TRBJ1-5,-,TRBV28,-,CASSLRRGWDNQPQHF,TGTGCCAGCAGTCTTCGTCGGGGGTGGGATAATCAGCCCCAGCATTTT
TRBJ2-6,-,TRBV2,-,CASRDSSGANVLTF,TGTGCCAGCAGAGACAGCTCTGGGGCCAACGTCCTGACTTTC
TRBJ1-5,-,TRBV6-4,-,CASSDSNRVSYSNQPQHF,TGTGCCAGCAGTGACTCGAATAGAGTTTCCTATAGCAATCAGCCCCAGCATTTT
TRBJ2-6,TRBD1,TRBV25-1,-,CASSPSRGQASGANVLTF,TGTGCCAGCAGTCCCTCCCGAGGACAGGCTTCTGGGGCCAACGTCCTGACTTTC